This T cell receptor beta chain was identified in a study of response to subunit inactivated influenza vaccine. This clonotype was counted many times. The CDR3 has 13 amino acids. The germline gives CDR1 MDHEN, CDR2 SYDVKM. The V and J ends lost 7 bases and 4 bases, in that order; junction bases with no gene match: 7. TCRdb ran MiXCR on the RT-PCR reads and lists one entry per CDR3 protein. Of 500,000 to 600,000 distinct CDR3 sequences in the sample, about 11% were seen once. These data are also associated with another study on T cells expressing NK-cell markers. That report adds: Template switching by 5'RACE with UMIs generated the TCR beta cDNA. The sequencing cohort of eight donors included seven HCMV-seropositive individuals and one seronegative individual. The share of CD8+ T cells held by dominant NKG2C+ clonotypes was about 1.0-7.5% in several donors. Similarly, these clonotypes led the CD3+CD56-NKG2C+ fraction as well in a few donors.

This clonotype was sampled from a man aged 50 to 59 who received an inactivated influenza vaccine. Source: PBMCs from blood, taken on the day of vaccination. The chain is built from TRBV28 and TRBJ2-7; 7 bases align to TRBD2. CDR3 nucleotide sequence: TGTGCCAGCAATGGACCAGCGGGATACGAGCAGTACTTC. Encoded protein: CASNGPAGYEQYF.